This is a list of T cell receptor beta chains from one sample in a study of vaccination effects on CD4 cells after COVID-19. Sequencing used immunoSEQ multiplex PCR; TCRdb keeps in-frame clones, though not all of them. This repertoire shows 41,000 or so clones, around 68% found once; its top ten account for approximately 24%. No antigen has been identified for these receptors. Specimen: CD4+ T cells from PBMCs cultured with HCoV-OC43 spike peptides, collected before COVID-19 vaccination. The origin of the receptors is a human donor who received a COVID-19 vaccine. CDR3s include the opening cysteine and the closing phenylalanine or tryptophan. The D gene is left open where the match is weak. A clone size is listed for some rows: how often the clone was seen (once, few, many), or a class if it is expanded.

>.|TRBJ2-1|.|TRBV3-1/TRBV3-2
CASSGSSYNEQFF
TGTGCCAGCAGCGGGAGCTCCTACAATGAGCAGTTCTTC
>.|TRBJ2-5|TRBD1|TRBV5-5
CASSSRDRGRETQYF
TGTGCCAGCAGCTCCCGGGACAGAGGCCGAGAGACCCAGTACTTC
>.|TRBJ1-1|.|TRBV5-4
CASSPRGVNTEAFF
TGTGCCAGCAGCCCCCGCGGGGTGAACACTGAAGCTTTCTTT
>.|TRBJ1-2|.|TRBV6-6
CASSYLGTSDGYTF
TGTGCCAGCAGTTACCTCGGGACAAGTGATGGCTACACCTTC
>.|TRBJ2-1|.|TRBV19
CASSPRLGLGSYNEQFF
TGTGCCAGTAGTCCCCGGTTGGGGTTGGGGTCCTACAATGAGCAGTTCTTC
>.|TRBJ1-1|.|TRBV19
CASSILSKKIEAFF
TGTGCCAGTAGTATACTGTCAAAAAAGATTGAAGCTTTCTTT
>few|TRBJ1-2|.|TRBV4-3
CASSGLTDYGYTF
TGCGCCAGCAGCGGACTGACAGACTATGGCTACACCTTC
>.|TRBJ1-2|TRBD1|TRBV3-1/TRBV3-2
CASSQVLREGAYTF
TGTGCCAGCAGCCAAGTTCTCCGGGAGGGGGCTTACACCTTC
>.|TRBJ1-1|.|TRBV19
CASSKLLNTEAFF
TGTGCCAGTAGTAAACTGCTGAACACTGAAGCTTTCTTT
>few|TRBJ2-5|TRBD1|TRBV9
CASSVGTGGRETQYF
TGTGCCAGCAGCGTAGGGACAGGGGGACGGGAGACCCAGTACTTC
>few|TRBJ1-2|.|TRBV28
CASSLGLYGYTF
TGTGCCAGCAGTTTAGGCCTCTATGGCTACACCTTC
>.|TRBJ2-5|TRBD2|TRBV5-1
CASSLTSGVGQETQYF
TGCGCCAGCAGCTTGACTAGCGGGGTGGGCCAAGAGACCCAGTACTTC
>few|TRBJ2-7|TRBD2|TRBV18
CASSPLGLAGNEQYF
TGTGCCAGCTCACCATTAGGACTAGCGGGAAACGAGCAGTACTTC
>.|TRBJ1-1|TRBD1|TRBV6-5
CASIRGQGRSEAFF
TGTGCCAGCATCCGGGGACAGGGGAGGTCTGAAGCTTTCTTT
>many|TRBJ1-3|.|TRBV5-1
CASSPVGGGNTIYF
TGCGCCAGCAGCCCGGTGGGGGGTGGAAACACCATATATTTT
>few|TRBJ1-2|.|TRBV18
CASSPSDSRGYTF
TGTGCCAGCTCACCTTCGGACAGTCGTGGCTACACCTTC
>.|TRBJ1-1|.|TRBV28
CASSFRRGAFF
TGTGCCAGCAGTTTCAGGCGGGGGGCTTTCTTT
>.|TRBJ2-5|.|TRBV4-1
CASSQPSQDSDQYF
TGCGCCAGCAGCCAACCATCCCAGGACTCCGACCAGTACTTC
>.|TRBJ1-5|TRBD1|TRBV6-5
CASSSSGTARNQPQHF
TGTGCCAGCAGTTCATCCGGGACAGCCCGCAATCAGCCCCAGCATTTT
>.|TRBJ2-7|.|TRBV5-1
CASSFTGAYEQYF
TGCGCCAGCAGCTTCACTGGAGCCTACGAGCAGTACTTC
>.|TRBJ1-5|TRBD1|TRBV6-1
CASSGTGGLGPNQPQHF
TGTGCCAGCAGTGGCACAGGGGGATTGGGGCCGAATCAGCCCCAGCATTTT
>.|TRBJ1-2|.|TRBV11-2
CASSLEAGTNYGYTF
TGTGCCAGCAGCTTAGAGGCAGGGACTAACTATGGCTACACCTTC